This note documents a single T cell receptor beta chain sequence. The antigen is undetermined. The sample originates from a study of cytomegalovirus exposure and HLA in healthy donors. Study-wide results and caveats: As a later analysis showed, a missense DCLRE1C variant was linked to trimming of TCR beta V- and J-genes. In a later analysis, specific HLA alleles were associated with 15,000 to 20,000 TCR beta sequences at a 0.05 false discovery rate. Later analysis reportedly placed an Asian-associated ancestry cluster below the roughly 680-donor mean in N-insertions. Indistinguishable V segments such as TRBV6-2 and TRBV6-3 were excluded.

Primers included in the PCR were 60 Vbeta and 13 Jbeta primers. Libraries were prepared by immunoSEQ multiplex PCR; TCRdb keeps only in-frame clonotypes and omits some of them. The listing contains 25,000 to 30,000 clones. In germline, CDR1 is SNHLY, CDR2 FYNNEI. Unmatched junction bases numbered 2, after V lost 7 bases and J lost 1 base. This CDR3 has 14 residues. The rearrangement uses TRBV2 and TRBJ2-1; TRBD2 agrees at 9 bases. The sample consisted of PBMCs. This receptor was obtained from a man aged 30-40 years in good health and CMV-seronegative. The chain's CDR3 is CASKSGGSYNEQFF. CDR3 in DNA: TGTGCCAGCAAAAGCGGGGGGTCCTACAATGAGCAGTTCTTC.